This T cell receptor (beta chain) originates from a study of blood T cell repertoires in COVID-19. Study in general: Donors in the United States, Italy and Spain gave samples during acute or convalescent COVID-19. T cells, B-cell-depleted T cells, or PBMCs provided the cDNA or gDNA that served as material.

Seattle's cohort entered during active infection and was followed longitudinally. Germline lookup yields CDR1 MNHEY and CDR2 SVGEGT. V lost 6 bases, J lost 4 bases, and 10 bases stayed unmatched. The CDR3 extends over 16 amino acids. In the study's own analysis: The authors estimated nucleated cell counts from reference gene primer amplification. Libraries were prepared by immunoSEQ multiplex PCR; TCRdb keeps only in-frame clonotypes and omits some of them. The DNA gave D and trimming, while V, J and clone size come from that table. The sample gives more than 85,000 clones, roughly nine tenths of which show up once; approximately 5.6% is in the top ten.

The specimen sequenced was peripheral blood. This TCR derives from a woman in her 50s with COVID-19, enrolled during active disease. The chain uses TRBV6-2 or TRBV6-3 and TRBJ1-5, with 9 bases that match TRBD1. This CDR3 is CASSQTVGTGNQPQHF. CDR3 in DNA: TGTGCCAGCAGCCAAACGGTTGGGACAGGGAATCAGCCCCAGCATTTT.